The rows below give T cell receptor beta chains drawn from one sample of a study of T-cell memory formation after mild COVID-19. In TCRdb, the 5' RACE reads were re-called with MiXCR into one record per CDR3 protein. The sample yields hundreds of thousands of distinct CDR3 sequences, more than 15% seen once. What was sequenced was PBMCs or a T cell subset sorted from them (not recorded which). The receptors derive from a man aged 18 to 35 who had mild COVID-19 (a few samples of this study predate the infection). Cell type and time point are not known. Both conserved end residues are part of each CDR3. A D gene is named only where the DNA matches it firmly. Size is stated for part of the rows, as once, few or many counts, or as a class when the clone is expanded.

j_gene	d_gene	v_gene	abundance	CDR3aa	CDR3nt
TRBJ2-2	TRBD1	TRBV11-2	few	CASSLRSTGYTGELFF	TGTGCCAGCAGCTTAAGGTCGACAGGGTACACCGGGGAGCTGTTTTTT
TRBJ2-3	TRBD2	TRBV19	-	CASGIAGATETDTQYF	TGTGCCAGTGGGATAGCGGGAGCGACTGAAACAGATACGCAGTATTTT
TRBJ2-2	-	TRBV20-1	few	CSARAPGGRNTGELFF	TGCAGTGCTAGAGCCCCGGGGGGCCGGAACACCGGGGAGCTGTTTTTT
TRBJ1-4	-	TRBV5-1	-	CASSYQEIGEKLFF	TGCGCCAGCAGCTACCAGGAGATAGGTGAAAAACTGTTTTTT
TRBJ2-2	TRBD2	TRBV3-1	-	CASSQLAGGSNTGELFF	TGTGCCAGCAGCCAACTAGCGGGGGGGTCGAACACCGGGGAGCTGTTTTTT
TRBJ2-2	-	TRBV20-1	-	CSARDWRGDTGELFF	TGCAGTGCTAGAGATTGGAGGGGGGACACCGGGGAGCTGTTTTTT
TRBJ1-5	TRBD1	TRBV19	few	CASSIGGTEAYSNQPQHF	TGTGCCAGTAGTATCGGCGGGACAGAAGCCTATAGCAATCAGCCCCAGCATTTT
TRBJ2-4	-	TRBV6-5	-	CASRGLQAKNIQYF	TGTGCCAGCAGGGGATTACAGGCCAAAAACATTCAGTACTTC
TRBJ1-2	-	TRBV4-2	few	CASSQGEASGYGYTF	TGTGCCAGCAGCCAAGGAGAAGCTTCGGGGTATGGCTACACCTTC
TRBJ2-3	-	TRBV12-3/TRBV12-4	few	CASRPGSTDTQYF	TGTGCCAGCAGGCCTGGGAGCACAGATACGCAGTATTTT
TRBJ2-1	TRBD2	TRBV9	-	CASSVASMPSGELEQFF	TGTGCCAGCAGCGTAGCGTCGATGCCTAGCGGGGAGTTAGAGCAGTTCTTC
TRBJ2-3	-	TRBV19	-	CASRVSYTDTQYF	TGTGCCAGTAGAGTATCGTACACAGATACGCAGTATTTT
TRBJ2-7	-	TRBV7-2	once	CASSLYAREQYF	TGTGCCAGCAGCTTATACGCCCGAGAGCAGTACTTC
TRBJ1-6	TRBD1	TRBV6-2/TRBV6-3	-	CASRRRQGVSPLHF	TGTGCCAGCAGGCGTCGGCAGGGGGTTTCACCCCTCCACTTT
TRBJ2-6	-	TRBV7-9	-	CASSLSSGHSGANVLTF	TGTGCCAGCAGCTTATCTTCAGGGCACTCTGGGGCCAACGTCCTGACTTTC
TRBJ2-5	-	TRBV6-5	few	CASSYLLDPVGETQYF	TGTGCCAGCAGCTACCTCCTGGACCCGGTAGGAGAGACCCAGTACTTC
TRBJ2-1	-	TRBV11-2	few	CASSSPTGTRNEQFF	TGTGCCAGCAGCTCACCGACGGGAACACGCAATGAGCAGTTCTTC
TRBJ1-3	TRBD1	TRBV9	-	CASSVQGARGNTIYF	TGTGCCAGCAGCGTACAGGGGGCGCGTGGAAACACCATATATTTT
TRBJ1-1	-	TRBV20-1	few	CSAKTRDNIPKWCFF	TGCAGTGCTAAGACCCGGGACAATATCCCGAAATGGTGCTTCTTT
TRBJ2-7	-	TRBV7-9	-	CASSPAKAGFGEQYF	TGTGCCAGCAGCCCTGCGAAGGCAGGCTTTGGCGAGCAGTACTTC
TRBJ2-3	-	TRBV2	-	CASMYSDTQYF	TGTGCCAGCATGTATTCGGATACGCAGTATTTT
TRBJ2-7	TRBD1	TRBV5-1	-	CASSYQGTDEQYF	TGCGCCAGCAGCTACCAGGGGACAGACGAGCAGTACTTC
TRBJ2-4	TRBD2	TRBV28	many	CASSQTSGLAIQYF	TGTGCCAGCAGTCAGACTAGCGGGCTAGCCATTCAGTACTTC
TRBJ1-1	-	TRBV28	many	CASSLYQVVGEAFF	TGTGCCAGCAGTTTATACCAAGTTGTGGGAGAAGCTTTCTTT